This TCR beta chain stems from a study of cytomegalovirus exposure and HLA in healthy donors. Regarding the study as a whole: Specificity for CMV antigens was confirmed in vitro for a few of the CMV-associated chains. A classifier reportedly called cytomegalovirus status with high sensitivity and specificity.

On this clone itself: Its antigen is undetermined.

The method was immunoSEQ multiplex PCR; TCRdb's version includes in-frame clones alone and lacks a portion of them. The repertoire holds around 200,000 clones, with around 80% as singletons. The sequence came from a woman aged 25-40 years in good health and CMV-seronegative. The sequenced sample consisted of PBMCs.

CDR3 in DNA: TGCGCCAGCAGCAGCTGGACTAGCGGAGCAGATACGCAGTATTTT. Protein product: CASSSWTSGADTQYF. The J gene is TRBJ2-3, the V gene TRBV5-1; 10 bases map to TRBD2. Germline V gene lookup returns CDR1 SGHRS and CDR2 YFSETQ. V trimming: 4 bases; J trimming: 4 bases; junction bases outside the gene matches: 6. The CDR3 runs 15 residues.